Listed here are 22 T cell receptor beta chains from one sample, sequenced in a study of shared clonotypes between healthy human individuals. Libraries were prepared by immunoSEQ multiplex PCR; TCRdb keeps only in-frame clonotypes and omits some of them. This table holds some 1,100,000 clones, around three quarters found once. Sample: memory CD4+ T cells from PBMCs. Noted subset: CD45RA-negative fraction. The receptors shown here come from a man aged 18 to 29 in good health. Some clones in this sample may be carry-over from other donors' samples.

Note on this clone: This same CDR3 is encoded by further DNA sequences in the sample. J is TRBJ1-2 and V is TRBV7-8, with 7 bases matching TRBD1. This CDR3 region has 13 residues. Germline CDR1 and CDR2: SGHVS and FQNEAQ. The trim removed 0 bases at V and 6 bases at J, leaving 1 base unmatched. The CDR3 here is CASSLAGTDGYTF. The DNA for the CDR3 is TGTGCCAGCAGCTTAGCCGGGACAGATGGCTACACCTTC.

The chain is built from TRBV2 and TRBJ1-5; 7 bases agree with TRBD1. CDR1 and CDR2 from the germline V gene are SNHLY and FYNNEI. The V segment lost 6 bases and the J segment 4 bases; nucleotides outside the gene matches: 6. The CDR3 spans 14 residues. CDR3 sequence reads: CASRQTGKNQPQHF. CDR3 nucleotide sequence: TGTGCCAGCAGGCAGACAGGGAAGAATCAGCCCCAGCATTTT.

This chain joins TRBV7-8 and TRBJ2-4, with 14 bases that match TRBD2. Germline trimming cut 0 bases from V and 0 bases from J; bases unmatched to any gene: 7. In germline, CDR1 is SGHVS, CDR2 FQNEAQ. The length of the CDR3 is 20 residues. CDR3 sequence (DNA): TGTGCCAGCAGCTTAGCTATAGGACTAGCGGGAGGCCTAGCCAAAAACATTCAGTACTTC. It codes for CASSLAIGLAGGLAKNIQYF.

The rearrangement links TRBV7-9 to TRBJ2-4; no clear D. The CDR3 loop spans 13 amino acids. Trimming removed 1 base from V and 9 bases from J, with 10 bases in between. In germline, CDR1 is SEHNR, CDR2 FQNEAQ (reference sequence). CDR3 residues: CASSLDYSAIQYF. The CDR3, as DNA: TGTGCCAGCAGCTTAGACTATTCCGCCATTCAGTACTTC.

This chain connects TRBV30 to TRBJ1-2, with 10 bases identical to TRBD1. This CDR3 comprises 14 residues. Germline V gene data show CDR1 as GTSNPN and CDR2 as SVGIG (reference sequence). V lost 6 bases and J lost 4; bases outside the gene matches: 8. CDR3 region: CACRQGAPFYGYTF. As DNA, the CDR3 is TGTGCCTGTAGACAGGGGGCCCCCTTCTATGGCTACACCTTC.

V usage is TRBV12-2 and J usage is TRBJ2-1; TRBD2, as called in the table, went unchecked against the DNA. TRBV12-2 represents a pseudogene. This CDR3 contains 11 residues. This CDR3 is CASRLAPVQFF. Written as DNA, the CDR3 is TGTGCAAGTCGCTTAGCTCCCGTGCAGTTCTTC.

The rearrangement links TRBV7-9 to TRBJ2-7; D is uncertain. Germline V lookup: CDR1 SEHNR, CDR2 FQNEAQ (reference sequence). The ends were cut back, 5 bases at V and 6 bases at J, with 11 bases in the middle. The CDR3 has 12 residues. CDR3 in amino acids: CASSRHLLEQYF. In DNA, the CDR3 is TGTGCCAGCAGCCGACACTTGCTCGAGCAGTACTTC.

Notes on this clone: This likely traces to a read error, being one base from a far larger clone. This chain connects TRBV29-1 to TRBJ1-1, with D possibly matching TRBD1 (6 bases). Trimming stripped 6 bases from V and 1 base from J, with 9 bases between. Germline CDR1 and CDR2: SQVTM and ANQGSEA. CDR3 length: 12 amino acids. The CDR3 protein is CSVMTGNTEAFF. DNA of the CDR3: TGCAGCGTCATGACAGGGAACACTGAAGCTTTCTTT.

J is TRBJ2-3 and V is TRBV7-9; 13 bases fit TRBD2. This CDR3 region has 16 residues. CDR1 is SEHNR, CDR2 FQNEAQ, per germline (reference sequence). J lost 6 bases, V lost 4 bases, and 7 bases had no gene match. The CDR3 nucleotides read TGTGCCAGCAGCTCCGGACTAGCGGGAGAATTGGATACGCAGTATTTT. This translates into CASSSGLAGELDTQYF.

The rearrangement links TRBV28 to TRBJ2-3; D is uncertain. The CDR3 loop spans 11 amino acids. The germline V gene encodes CDR1 MDHEN and CDR2 SYDVKM. The V end lost 5 bases, the J end lost 8 bases, and 8 bases lay between the germline ends. CDR3: CASSIVGTQYF. The CDR3 nucleotides read TGTGCCAGCAGTATCGTAGGTACGCAGTATTTT. The full variable domain, its missing parts supplied by reference TRBV28 and TRBJ2-3, is DVKVTQSSRYLVKRTGEKVFLECVQDMDHENMFWYRQDPGLGLRLIYFSYDVKMKEKGDIPEGYSVSREKKERFSLILESASTNQTSMYLCASSIVGTQYFGPGTRLTVL.

The V and J genes are TRBV11-2 and TRBJ1-1, with TRBD1 matching 7 bases. The CDR3 totals 15 residues. Germline V gives CDR1 SGHAT, CDR2 FQNNGV. J lost 1 base, V lost 5 bases, and 7 bases had no gene match. The CDR3, as DNA: TGTGCCAGCAGCCCATGGCAGGGGGGGAACACTGAAGCTTTCTTT. Translated, it gives CASSPWQGGNTEAFF.

The V gene is TRBV9, the J gene TRBJ2-7; 8 nucleotides match TRBD1. Germline CDR1 reads SGDLS; CDR2 reads YYNGEE. The CDR3 is 14 residues long. Unmatched junction bases numbered 4, after V lost 5 bases and J lost 0 bases. In nucleotides, the CDR3 is TGTGCCAGCAGGCCGACAGGGGACTCCTACGAGCAGTACTTC. Translation gives CASRPTGDSYEQYF.

This rearrangement joins TRBV7-2 to TRBJ2-1, with unresolved D. There are 16 residues in the CDR3. The germline CDR1 and CDR2 sequences are SGHTA and FQGNSA. Trimming took 1 base from V and 10 from J, leaving 20 bases between them. In nucleotides, the CDR3 is TGTGCCAGCAGCTTAGAAGGAGCAGTTTACTTCTGGGAGCAGTTCTTC. It encodes CASSLEGAVYFWEQFF.

The CDR3, as DNA: TGTGCCAGCAGTAAGACGGGGAACTATGGCTACACCTTC. Translating it yields CASSKTGNYGYTF. The gene calls are TRBV6-5 and TRBJ1-2; D gene unclear. Trimming left V 5 bases short and J 2 bases short, with 9 bases between. Germline values: CDR1 MNHEY, CDR2 SVGAGI. The length of the CDR3 is 13 residues.

The genes are TRBV6-1 and TRBJ1-2, with TRBD1 as a possible D gene (5 bases). Trimming removed 6 bases at V and 8 bases at J, with 16 bases between. CDR1 is MNHNS, CDR2 SASEGT, per germline. The length of the CDR3 is 13 residues. CDR3 protein: CASRRDGPWGYTF. The CDR3 DNA sequence: TGTGCCAGCAGGCGGGACGGCCCTTGGGGCTACACCTTC.

This clone showed up just a few times. The gene calls are TRBV27 and TRBJ2-1, with 8 bases that match TRBD1. This CDR3 is built from 14 residues. Per germline, CDR1 MNHEY and CDR2 SMNVEV (reference sequence). CDR3 DNA: TGTGGAGCAGGAAGCGGACAGGGTTACAATGAGCAGTTCTTC. It specifies CGAGSGQGYNEQFF.

J is TRBJ2-2 and V is TRBV13, with D possibly called TRBD1 or TRBD2 (6 bases each). Germline CDR1 PRHDT, CDR2 FYEKMQ (reference sequence). Trimming pared 7 bases from V and 3 bases from J, leaving 12 bases between. This CDR3 spans 14 amino acids. The DNA of the CDR3 is TGTGCCAGCAACAGGGAGGTTCACACCGGGGAGCTGTTTTTT. This sequence encodes CASNREVHTGELFF.

The gene calls are TRBV9 and TRBJ2-2; 12 bases align to TRBD2. CDR3 length: 18 amino acids. CDR1 and CDR2 from the germline V gene are SGDLS and YYNGEE. The V gene end was trimmed by 0 bases and the J gene end by 4 bases; junction bases not matched to a gene: 7. The CDR3 bases are TGTGCCAGCAGCGTAGTTCCTAGCGGGAGGGTCGGCACCGGGGAGCTGTTTTTT. Protein sequence: CASSVVPSGRVGTGELFF.

This clone appeared a few times. The V call is TRBV4-2, the J call TRBJ1-4; D unclear. Germline assignment: CDR1 LGHNA and CDR2 YNFKEQ. This CDR3 is 16 amino acids long. V dropped 0 bases and J dropped 8 bases, with 16 bases sitting between them. CDR3 sequence (DNA): TGTGCCAGCAGCCAAGAATCGGTCCCCGGCGGGGAAAAACTGTTTTTT. This gives the protein CASSQESVPGGEKLFF.

The gene calls are TRBV6-6 and TRBJ1-5; D is unclear. The V and J ends lost 2 bases and 4 bases respectively, with 9 bases between them. Germline V gene sequence: CDR1 MNHNY, CDR2 SVGAGI (reference sequence). CDR3 length: 14 residues. The CDR3 DNA is TGTGCCAGCAGTTACACGGTCCATAATCAGCCCCAGCATTTT. Encoded protein: CASSYTVHNQPQHF.

This clone was counted between two and nine times. V gene TRBV18 combines with J gene TRBJ1-1; no firm D call. Trimming shortened V by 4 bases and J by 4 bases, and 7 bases separated the two germline ends. The V gene's germline CDR1 is KGHSH and CDR2 LQKENI. This CDR3 is 12 amino acids long. CDR3 protein: CASSQRGTEAFF. The CDR3 region has the DNA TGTGCCAGCTCACAACGTGGCACTGAAGCTTTCTTT.

In its sample, this clone was seen once. V is TRBV4-3 and J is TRBJ1-2; no clear D gene. Trimming took 1 base from V and 2 from J, leaving 8 bases between them. Looked up from germline, CDR1 is LGHNA and CDR2 is YSLEER. The CDR3 is made up of 14 amino acids. CDR3 sequence (DNA): TGCGCCAGCAGCCAAGGTTGGGCCAACTATGGCTACACCTTC. Translating it yields CASSQGWANYGYTF.